The 8 T cell receptor beta chains below were found in one sample sequenced in a study of T cell repertoires in cytomegalovirus infection. TCRdb re-called the reads through MiXCR, storing one row per CDR3 protein. The sample consists of 700,000 to 950,000 distinct CDR3 sequences, about 31% of them appearing once. Their target antigens are unknown. The sample consisted of cultured CD8+ T cells from PBMCs, taken from culture after CMV antigen stimulation. The receptors were gathered from a human donor in good health (CMV status not recorded). Some clones in this sample may be carry-over from other donors' samples.

The gene calls are TRBV29-1 and TRBJ2-1, with D maybe TRBD2 (7 bases). The CDR3 is 16 amino acids. CDR1 is SQVTM and CDR2 is ANQGSEA in the germline V gene. Trimming left V 7 bases short and J 1 base short, with 20 bases between. The CDR3 sequence: CSAIGGRDHSYNEQFF. The CDR3 region has the DNA TGCAGCGCCATCGGGGGGCGAGACCATTCCTACAATGAGCAGTTCTTC.

This rearrangement joins TRBV6-6 to TRBJ1-2, with D possibly matching TRBD1 (5 bases). This CDR3 comprises 16 residues. The germline V gene encodes CDR1 MNHNY and CDR2 SVGAGI (reference sequence). V lost 2 bases and J 3 bases, leaving 16 bases between the germline ends. CDR3 in amino acids: CASSYPGGAGDYGYTF. In nucleotides, the CDR3 is TGTGCCAGCAGTTACCCCGGCGGGGCCGGGGACTATGGCTACACCTTC.

The chain joins TRBV19 to TRBJ2-3; D possibly matches TRBD1 or TRBD2 (5 bases each). Germline CDR1 LNHDA, CDR2 SQIVND (reference sequence). The CDR3 totals 14 residues. V was trimmed by 7 bases and J by 1 base, leaving 12 bases between them. The CDR3 DNA follows: TGTGCCAGTAAAGAGGGGTTTCGCACAGATACGCAGTATTTT. Protein sequence: CASKEGFRTDTQYF. Using reference TRBV19 and TRBJ2-3 for the parts outside the CDR3, the full variable domain is DGGITQSPKYLFRKEGQNVTLSCEQNLNHDAMYWYRQDPGQGLRLIYYSQIVNDFQKGDIAEGYSVSREKKESFPLTVTSAQKNPTAFYLCASKEGFRTDTQYFGPGTRLTVL.

Only one count was recorded for this clonotype. J is TRBJ1-1 and V is TRBV19; D not resolved. The CDR3 is made up of 16 amino acids. The V gene's germline CDR1 is LNHDA and CDR2 SQIVND (reference sequence). The V gene lost 1 base and the J gene lost 6 bases, with 18 bases spanning the gap. The CDR3 region is CASSIGEYGGFSEAFF. CDR3 sequence (DNA): TGTGCCAGTAGTATAGGAGAATACGGAGGGTTTTCTGAAGCTTTCTTT.

The chain joins TRBV7-6 to TRBJ2-5; 12 nucleotides match TRBD2. The CDR3 totals 20 residues. CDR1 and CDR2 (germline): SGHVS, FNYEAQ. The ends lost 1 base at V and 3 bases at J; junction bases unmatched: 15. CDR3 sequence reads: CASSLVRMLAGGPKEETQYF. Here the CDR3 DNA reads TGTGCCAGCAGCTTAGTTCGAATGCTAGCGGGGGGGCCGAAAGAAGAGACCCAGTACTTC.

The chain combines TRBV6-6 with TRBJ1-2; perhaps TRBD1 as D (5 bases). V was shortened by 6 bases and J by 6 bases, with 17 bases between the two germline ends. Germline V gives CDR1 MNHNY, CDR2 SVGAGI (reference sequence). The CDR3 spans 14 residues. This chain's CDR3 is CASRKKGREDGYTF. CDR3 nucleotides: TGTGCCAGCAGGAAGAAGGGACGAGAGGATGGCTACACCTTC.

V usage is TRBV20-1 and J usage is TRBJ2-6; 7 positions match TRBD1. The CDR3 is 16 amino acids. V lost 3 bases and J lost 1; bases outside the gene matches: 6. The V gene's germline CDR1 is DFQATT and CDR2 SNEGSKA (reference sequence). DNA of the CDR3: TGCAGTGCTAGGAAGGGGGCGGGTTCTGGGGCCAACGTCCTGACTTTC. Its translation: CSARKGAGSGANVLTF.

This clonotype turned up a few times. The chain combines TRBV5-5 with TRBJ1-2; 11 nucleotides match TRBD1. The trim removed 2 bases at V and 3 bases at J, leaving 6 bases unmatched. The CDR3 is 16 residues long. Germline V gene lookup returns CDR1 SGHKS and CDR2 YYEKEE (reference sequence). The CDR3 DNA reads TGTGCCAGCAGCTTACTCAGGACAGGGGGCGACTATGGCTACACCTTC. Residues: CASSLLRTGGDYGYTF.